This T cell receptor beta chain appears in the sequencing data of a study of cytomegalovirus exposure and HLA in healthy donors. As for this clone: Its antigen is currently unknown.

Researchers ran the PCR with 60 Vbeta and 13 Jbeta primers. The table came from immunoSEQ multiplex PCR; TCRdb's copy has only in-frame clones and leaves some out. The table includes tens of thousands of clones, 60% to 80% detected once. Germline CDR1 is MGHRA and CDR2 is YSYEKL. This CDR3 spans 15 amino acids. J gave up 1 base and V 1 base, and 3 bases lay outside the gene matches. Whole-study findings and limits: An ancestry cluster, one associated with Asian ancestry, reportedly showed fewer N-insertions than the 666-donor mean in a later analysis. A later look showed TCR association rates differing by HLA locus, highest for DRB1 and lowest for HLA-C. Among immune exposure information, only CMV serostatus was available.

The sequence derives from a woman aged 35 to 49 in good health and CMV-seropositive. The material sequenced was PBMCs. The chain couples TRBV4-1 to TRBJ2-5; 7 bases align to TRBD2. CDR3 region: CASSQGGGLQETQYF. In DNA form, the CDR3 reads TGCGCCAGCAGCCAAGGGGGGGGACTCCAAGAGACCCAGTACTTC.